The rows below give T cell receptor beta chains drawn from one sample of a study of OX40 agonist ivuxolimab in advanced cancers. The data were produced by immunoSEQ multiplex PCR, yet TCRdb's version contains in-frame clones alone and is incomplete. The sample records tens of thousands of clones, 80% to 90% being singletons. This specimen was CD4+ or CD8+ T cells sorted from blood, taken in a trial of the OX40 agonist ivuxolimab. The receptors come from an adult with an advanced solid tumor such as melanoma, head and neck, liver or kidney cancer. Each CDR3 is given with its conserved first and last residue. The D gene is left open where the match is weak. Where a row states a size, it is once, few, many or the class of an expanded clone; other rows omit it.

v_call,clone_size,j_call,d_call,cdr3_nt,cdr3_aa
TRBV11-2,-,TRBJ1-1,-,TGTGCCAGCAGCTCCGCCGCGCCAGGCAGAGTATGGGACACTGAAGCTTTCTTT,CASSSAAPGRVWDTEAFF
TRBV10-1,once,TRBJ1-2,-,TGCGCCAGCAGTGAGGGGGGGTGGGTTGGCTACACCTTC,CASSEGGWVGYTF
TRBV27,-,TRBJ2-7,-,TGTGCCAGCAGTTGGGGGGAACAGCACTACGAGCAGTACTTC,CASSWGEQHYEQYF
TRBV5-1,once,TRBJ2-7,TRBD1,TGCGCCAGCAGCTTAGGCGTGGACAGGGGATCTTACGAGCAGTACTTC,CASSLGVDRGSYEQYF
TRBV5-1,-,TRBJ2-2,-,TGCGCCAGCAGCTTGGCTGAGGAGCTGTTTTTT,CASSLAEELFF
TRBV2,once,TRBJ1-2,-,TGTGCCACTCGGGAAATCTATGGCTACACCTTC,CATREIYGYTF
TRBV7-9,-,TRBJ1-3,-,TGTGCCAGCAGCTTAGGTGCGAACACCATATATTTT,CASSLGANTIYF
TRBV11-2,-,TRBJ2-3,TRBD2,TGTGCCAGCAGCTTAGAAGCCGGGGGGGCAGATACGCAGTATTTT,CASSLEAGGADTQYF
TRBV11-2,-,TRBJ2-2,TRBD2,TGTGCCAGCAGCTCGCGGGGGAGGGAAGGAACCGGGGAGCTGTTTTTT,CASSSRGREGTGELFF
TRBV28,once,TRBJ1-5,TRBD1,TGTGCCAGCAGTTCCGATAACGACGACAGGGGGCGATTCGATCATCAGCCCCAGCATTTT,CASSSDNDDRGRFDHQPQHF
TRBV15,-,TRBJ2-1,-,TGTGCCACCAGCGGCAGGACCTACAATGAGCAGTTCTTC,CATSGRTYNEQFF
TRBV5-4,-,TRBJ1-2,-,TGTGCCAGCAGCTCCCCAGGTGACTATGGCTACACCTTC,CASSSPGDYGYTF
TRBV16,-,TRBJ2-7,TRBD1,TGTGCCAGCAGCCAATTGTTGGTGGGACAGGGACTCTACGAGCAGTACTTC,CASSQLLVGQGLYEQYF
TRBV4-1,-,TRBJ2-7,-,TGCGCCAGCAGCCAAGGGACAGGTGGGGACTCGTACGAGCAGTACTTC,CASSQGTGGDSYEQYF
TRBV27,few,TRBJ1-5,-,TGTGCCAGCAGTTTAACTAATCCTGAAGGGGATCAGCCCCAGCATTTT,CASSLTNPEGDQPQHF
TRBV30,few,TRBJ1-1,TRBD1,TGTGCCTGGAGTGCCGGGACAGACACTGAAGCTTTCTTT,CAWSAGTDTEAFF
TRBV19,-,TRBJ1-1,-,TGTGCCAGTGGCCCTAGACAGCGGAACACTGAAGCTTTCTTT,CASGPRQRNTEAFF
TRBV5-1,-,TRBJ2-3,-,TGCGCCAGCAGCTCCCCCCCGCTAGATACGCAGTATTTT,CASSSPPLDTQYF
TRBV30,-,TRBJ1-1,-,TGTGCCTGGAGCGACGGGTTGAACACTGAAGCTTTCTTT,CAWSDGLNTEAFF
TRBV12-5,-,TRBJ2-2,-,TGTGCTAGTGGTTTGGTACGGTCAGCCACGAACACCGGGGAGCTGTTTTTT,CASGLVRSATNTGELFF
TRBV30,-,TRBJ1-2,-,TGTGCCTGGAGTTGGCCCCCAGGGATCGGTGGCTACACCTTC,CAWSWPPGIGGYTF
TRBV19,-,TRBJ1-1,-,TGTGCCAGTAGTCCCTATCACGGGGGGGACACTGAAGCTTTCTTT,CASSPYHGGDTEAFF
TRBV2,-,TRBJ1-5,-,TGTGCCAGCAGTGACAATAGCAATCAGCCCCAGCATTTT,CASSDNSNQPQHF
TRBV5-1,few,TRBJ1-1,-,TGCGCCAGCAACTCGGGGGGGCGGAACACTGAAGCTTTCTTT,CASNSGGRNTEAFF
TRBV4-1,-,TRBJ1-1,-,TGCGCCAGCAGCCAAGAGTGGGGGTTAGGCACTGAAGCTTTCTTT,CASSQEWGLGTEAFF
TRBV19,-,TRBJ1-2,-,TGTGCCAGTAGTCCATCGATGAACTATGGCTACACCTTC,CASSPSMNYGYTF
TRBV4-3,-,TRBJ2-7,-,TGCGCCAGCAGCCCCGGGATAAGTTGGGGCTCCCCCTACGAGCAGTACTTC,CASSPGISWGSPYEQYF
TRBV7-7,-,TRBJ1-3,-,TGTGCCAGCAGCTTAAACGCCCGCTCTGGAAACACCATATATTTT,CASSLNARSGNTIYF
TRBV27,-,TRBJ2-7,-,TGTGCCAGCAGTTTATGGGGTCAGGGACCCTACGAGCAGTACTTC,CASSLWGQGPYEQYF
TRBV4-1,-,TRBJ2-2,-,TGCGCCAGCAGCCAAGTAGGGGGCACCGGGGAGCTGTTTTTT,CASSQVGGTGELFF
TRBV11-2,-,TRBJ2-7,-,TGTGCCACCAAAAATGAGAATGAGGCCTCCTACGAGCAGTACTTC,CATKNENEASYEQYF
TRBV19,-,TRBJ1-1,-,TGTGCCAGTAGTATAGATCTCGAGGGGGTAGGGACTGAAGCTTTCTTT,CASSIDLEGVGTEAFF
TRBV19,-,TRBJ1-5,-,TGTGCCAGTAGTTCGGGAGGCAATCAGCCCCAGCATTTT,CASSSGGNQPQHF
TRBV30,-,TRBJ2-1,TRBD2,TGTGCCTGGAGACGACGAGGGAGGGGTGAGCAGTTCTTC,CAWRRRGRGEQFF
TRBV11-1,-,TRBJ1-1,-,TGTGCCAGCAGCTTAGCCTGGGGGTTGGCTGAAGCTTTCTTT,CASSLAWGLAEAFF
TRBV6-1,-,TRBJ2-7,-,TGTGCCAGTGATTACATAGGGGAGCAGTACTTC,CASDYIGEQYF
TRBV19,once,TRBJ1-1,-,TGTGCCAGTAGTAGGCAGTCGAACACTGAAGCTTTCTTT,CASSRQSNTEAFF
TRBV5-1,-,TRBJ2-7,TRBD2,TGCGCCAGCAGCTTGCCTAGCGGGGGGGTAAGCTCCTACGAGCAGTACTTC,CASSLPSGGVSSYEQYF
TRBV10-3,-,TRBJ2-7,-,TGTGCCATCACCGATTCCTACGAGCAGTACTTC,CAITDSYEQYF
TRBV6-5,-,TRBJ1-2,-,TGTGCCAGCAGTTCACAGGGTTTTAGGGACTATGGCTACACCTTC,CASSSQGFRDYGYTF
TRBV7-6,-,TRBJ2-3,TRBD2,TGTGCCAGCAGCTCTCTCCTAGCGGGGGGGCCAGATACGCAGTATTTT,CASSSLLAGGPDTQYF
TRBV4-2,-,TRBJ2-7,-,TGTGCCAGCAGCCAAGGGTCGTTCTACGAGCAGTACTTC,CASSQGSFYEQYF
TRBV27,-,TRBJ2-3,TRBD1,TGTGCCAGCAGTCCGGGGACAGTTCCCGCCCGAGATACGCAGTATTTT,CASSPGTVPARDTQYF
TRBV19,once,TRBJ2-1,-,TGTGCCAGTAGTATAGCAGACAGGAGCTCCTACAATGAGCAGTTCTTC,CASSIADRSSYNEQFF
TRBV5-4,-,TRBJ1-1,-,TGTGCCAGCAGCTTTCGGGGAGGGAACACTGAAGCTTTCTTT,CASSFRGGNTEAFF
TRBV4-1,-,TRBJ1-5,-,TGCGCCAGCAGCCGTAGCCACCAGGGGAGTCAGCCCCAGCATTTT,CASSRSHQGSQPQHF
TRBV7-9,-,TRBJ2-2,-,TGTGCCAGCAGCTTCCCCATGAACACCGGGGAGCTGTTTTTT,CASSFPMNTGELFF
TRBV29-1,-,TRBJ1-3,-,TGCAGCGTTGAATATCGATTAGGGCGTCCCTCTGGAAACACCATATATTTT,CSVEYRLGRPSGNTIYF
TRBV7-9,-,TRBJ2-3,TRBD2,TGTGCCAGCAGCCGACTAGCGGGGGGCTCCGGGGATACGCAGTATTTT,CASSRLAGGSGDTQYF
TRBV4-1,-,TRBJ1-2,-,TGCGCCAGCAGCCAAGGTCAGGATGGCTATGGCTACACCTTC,CASSQGQDGYGYTF
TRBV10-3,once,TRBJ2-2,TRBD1,TGTGCCATCAGTGAATTGGGACAGGGAGGAAGAGAGGAGCTGTTTTTT,CAISELGQGGREELFF
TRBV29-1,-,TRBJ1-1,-,TGCAGCGTTGGGGACACTGAAGCTTTCTTT,CSVGDTEAFF
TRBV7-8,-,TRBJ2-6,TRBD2,TGTGCCAGCAGCTTAGCGCCGCGGGGGGGCTCTGGGGCCAACGTCCTGACTTTC,CASSLAPRGGSGANVLTF
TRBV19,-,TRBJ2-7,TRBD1,TGTGCCAGTAGTCATCCCGGACAGGGTAACTACGAGCAGTACTTC,CASSHPGQGNYEQYF
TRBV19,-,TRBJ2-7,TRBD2,TGTGCCAGTAGCCCCGGGACTACCTCCTACGAGCAGTACTTC,CASSPGTTSYEQYF
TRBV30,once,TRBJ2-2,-,TGTGCCTGGAATATAGGGATCGTAGCAGGGGAGCTGTTTTTT,CAWNIGIVAGELFF
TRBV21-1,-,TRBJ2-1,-,TGTGCCAGCAGCAAGATCCTAGCGCTGACCCCAACTGGGCCAAGGCTCTCCTACAATGAGCAGTTCTTC,CASSKILALTPTGPRLSYNEQFF
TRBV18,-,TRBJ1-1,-,TGTGCCAGCTCACCAGGGAGTACTGAAGCTTTCTTT,CASSPGSTEAFF